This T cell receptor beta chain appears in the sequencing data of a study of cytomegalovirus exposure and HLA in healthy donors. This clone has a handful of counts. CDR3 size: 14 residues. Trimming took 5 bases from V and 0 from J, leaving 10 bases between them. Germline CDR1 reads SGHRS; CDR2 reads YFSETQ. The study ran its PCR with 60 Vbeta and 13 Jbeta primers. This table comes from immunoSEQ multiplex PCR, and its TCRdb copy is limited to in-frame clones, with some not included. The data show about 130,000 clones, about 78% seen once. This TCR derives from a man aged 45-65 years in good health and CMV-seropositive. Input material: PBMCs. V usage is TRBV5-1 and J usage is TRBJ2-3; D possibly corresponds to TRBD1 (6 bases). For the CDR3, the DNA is TGCGCCAGCAGATTGCAGGGGAGCACAGATACGCAGTATTTT. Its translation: CASRLQGSTDTQYF. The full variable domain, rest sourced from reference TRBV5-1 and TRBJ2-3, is KAGVTQTPRYLIKTRGQQVTLSCSPISGHRSVSWYQQTPGQGLQFLFEYFSETQRNKGNFPGRFSGRQFSNSRSEMNVSTLELGDSALYLCASRLQGSTDTQYFGPGTRLTVL.